The 8 T cell receptor beta chains given below trace back to one sample, sequenced in a study of blood T cell repertoires in COVID-19 (TCRdb year 2020). Library method: the immunoSEQ multiplex PCR assay. This is the immuneACCESS table as TCRdb keeps it, with only in-frame sequences that have V and J called. A part of the clones is gone; compared with another copy, unresolved V genes explain less than half, and the rest is unexplained. The sample records 350,000 to 400,000 clones, just over 90% of which are singletons. Clones ranked in the top ten supply more than 0.85% of the sample. The sequencing sample was made of PBMCs or T cells enriched from blood (not recorded which). The receptor set was obtained from a woman aged 40 to 50 who had been exposed to COVID-19.

The chain has TRBV6-1 and TRBJ1-2, with a possible D match to TRBD1 (5 bases). The CDR3 has 14 residues. With 2 bases removed from V and 3 bases from J, the gap between germline ends came to 10 bases. CDR1 MNHNS and CDR2 SASEGT come from the germline V gene. This CDR3 reads CASSEQGGYYGYTF. CDR3 nucleotides: TGTGCCAGCAGTGAACAGGGAGGTTACTATGGCTACACCTTC.

This chain joins TRBV29-1 and TRBJ2-3; TRBD1 matches at 8 bases. This CDR3 spans 14 amino acids. Trimming removed 4 bases from V and 2 bases from J; junction bases left unmatched: 5. Germline CDR1 SQVTM, CDR2 ANQGSEA. CDR3 residues: CSVGQGLPTDTQYF. CDR3 sequence (DNA): TGCAGCGTTGGACAGGGGTTACCCACAGATACGCAGTATTTT.

V usage is TRBV6-1 and J usage is TRBJ1-2; a weak D match, TRBD1 (6 bases). V gave up 3 bases and J gave up 4 bases, with 9 bases separating them. Germline V lookup: CDR1 MNHNS, CDR2 SASEGT. This CDR3 contains 13 residues. CDR3: CASSEGARYGYTF. For the CDR3, the DNA is TGTGCCAGCAGTGAGGGGGCGCGCTATGGCTACACCTTC.

This chain connects TRBV30 to TRBJ1-2, with unresolved D. The germline V gene has CDR1 GTSNPN and CDR2 SVGIG (reference sequence). V was clipped by 4 bases and J by 5 bases, with 11 bases between them. CDR3 length: 12 amino acids. CDR3 residues: CAWNPVGYGYTF. The CDR3 DNA is TGTGCCTGGAACCCGGTCGGTTATGGCTACACCTTC.

The V call is TRBV19, the J call TRBJ1-2; TRBD1 aligns across 7 bases. The CDR3 has 13 residues. Germline V CDR1 and CDR2: LNHDA, SQIVND (reference sequence). The ends lost 6 bases at V and 4 bases at J; junction bases unmatched: 5. CDR3 residues: CASSETGIYGYTF. For the CDR3, the DNA is TGTGCCAGTAGCGAGACAGGGATCTATGGCTACACCTTC.

The chain links TRBV11-3 to TRBJ1-2; possible D gene TRBD1, 5 bases. The V and J ends lost 5 bases and 0 bases respectively, with 13 bases between them. CDR3 length: 15 residues. CDR1 and CDR2 from the germline V gene are SGHNT and YENEEA. CDR3 nucleotide sequence: TGTGCCAGCAGCCAGCGGGGGAAAGCTAACTATGGCTACACCTTC. It is translated as CASSQRGKANYGYTF.

This clone has only a few counts. This sequence joins TRBV9 and TRBJ2-7, with D perhaps TRBD1 (6 bases). The CDR3 runs to 12 residues. With 4 bases removed from V and 6 bases from J, the gap between germline ends came to 11 bases. Germline V CDR1 and CDR2: SGDLS, YYNGEE. The CDR3 region is CASSSGASEQYF. For the CDR3, the DNA is TGTGCCAGCAGCTCAGGGGCATCCGAGCAGTACTTC. The full variable domain, rest sourced from reference TRBV9 and TRBJ2-7, is DSGVTQTPKHLITATGQRVTLRCSPRSGDLSVYWYQQSLDQGLQFLIQYYNGEERAKGNILERFSAQQFPDLHSELNLSSLELGDSALYFCASSSGASEQYFGPGTRLTVT.

V and J are TRBV5-1 and TRBJ2-5; TRBD1 matches at 9 bases. J was trimmed by 3 bases and V by 4 bases; bases with no gene match: 4. The CDR3 spans 14 residues. The germline CDR1 and CDR2 sequences are SGHRS and YFSETQ. The CDR3 nucleotides read TGCGCCAGCAGCGTGACAGGGGGGAAAGAGACCCAGTACTTC. This translates into CASSVTGGKETQYF.